This TCR beta chain was obtained from a study of cytomegalovirus exposure and HLA in healthy donors. General observations from the study: There were several of the most significant clusters that appeared linked to common viral pathogens in a later analysis. The likely origin of a cluster of highly shared sequence variants was a sequencing artifact. Reportedly, diagnosis of cytomegalovirus status by the classifier showed high specificity and sensitivity.

The PCR contained 60 Vbeta and 13 Jbeta primers. Here immunoSEQ multiplex PCR was the method, and the copy in TCRdb shows in-frame clones only, minus some. The sample holds 150,000 to 200,000 clones, roughly 82% seen once. Concerning this clone itself: What it binds is not known.

From germline, CDR1 is MNHNY and CDR2 SVGAGI (reference sequence). This CDR3 spans 13 amino acids. With 6 bases clipped from V and 2 bases from J, the junction kept 1 base outside the gene matches. Specimen: PBMCs. The genes are TRBV6-6 and TRBJ1-2; 9 positions agree with TRBD1. The sequence came from a woman in her fifties or sixties in good health and CMV-seropositive. CDR3 region: CASSGTGNYGYTF. The CDR3 DNA follows: TGTGCCAGCAGCGGGACAGGGAACTATGGCTACACCTTC.